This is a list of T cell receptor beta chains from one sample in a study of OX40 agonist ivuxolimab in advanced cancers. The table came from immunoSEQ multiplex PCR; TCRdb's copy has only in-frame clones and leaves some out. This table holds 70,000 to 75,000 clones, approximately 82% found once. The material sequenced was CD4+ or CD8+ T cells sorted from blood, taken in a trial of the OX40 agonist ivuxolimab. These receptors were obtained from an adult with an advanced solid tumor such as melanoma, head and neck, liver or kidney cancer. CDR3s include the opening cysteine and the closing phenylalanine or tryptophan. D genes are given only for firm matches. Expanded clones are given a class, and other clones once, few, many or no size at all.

CDR3 DNA: TGTGCCACCAGCCTAGATGGGACCGGGGAGCTGTTTTTT
CDR3 protein: CATSLDGTGELFF
V gene: TRBV15
clone size: .
J gene: TRBJ2-2
D gene: .

CDR3 DNA: TGTGCCAGCAGTGAAGGGAATACGCAGTATTTT
CDR3 protein: CASSEGNTQYF
V gene: TRBV6-1
clone size: .
J gene: TRBJ2-3
D gene: .

CDR3 DNA: TGTGCCAGCAGCTTGGTTTCCCTCGGTGAAAAACTGTTTTTT
CDR3 protein: CASSLVSLGEKLFF
V gene: TRBV5-6
clone size: .
J gene: TRBJ1-4
D gene: .

CDR3 DNA: TGTGCCAGCAGCTCGGTTGGGTTGGGCACAGAGACCCAGTACTTC
CDR3 protein: CASSSVGLGTETQYF
V gene: TRBV5-4
clone size: .
J gene: TRBJ2-5
D gene: .

CDR3 DNA: TGCGCCAGCAGCTTGGCGGGACTAGCCAACACCGGGGAGCTGTTTTTT
CDR3 protein: CASSLAGLANTGELFF
V gene: TRBV5-1
clone size: .
J gene: TRBJ2-2
D gene: TRBD2

CDR3 DNA: TGTGCCAGCAGCTTGGGGTATAGCTCCTACAATGAGCAGTTCTTC
CDR3 protein: CASSLGYSSYNEQFF
V gene: TRBV5-8
clone size: once
J gene: TRBJ2-1
D gene: .

CDR3 DNA: TGTGCCAGCAGCGCACGGGCAGGGGAAGGAAAAACTGAAGCTTTCTTT
CDR3 protein: CASSARAGEGKTEAFF
V gene: TRBV9
clone size: .
J gene: TRBJ1-1
D gene: .

CDR3 DNA: TGTGCCAGCAAGGTTTTCTCCGCAGGGAACACTGAAGCTTTCTTT
CDR3 protein: CASKVFSAGNTEAFF
V gene: TRBV2
clone size: .
J gene: TRBJ1-1
D gene: .

CDR3 DNA: TGTGCCAGCTCACCAGGGACAGACCAAGAGACCCAGTACTTC
CDR3 protein: CASSPGTDQETQYF
V gene: TRBV18
clone size: few
J gene: TRBJ2-5
D gene: TRBD1

CDR3 DNA: TGTGCCAGCGGCCGTTATGGGGGCCCTTACAATGAGCAGTTCTTC
CDR3 protein: CASGRYGGPYNEQFF
V gene: TRBV11-1
clone size: .
J gene: TRBJ2-1
D gene: .

CDR3 DNA: TGTGCCAGCAGTCCCCCTCACTCCCAGGCCAAAAACATTCAGTACTTC
CDR3 protein: CASSPPHSQAKNIQYF
V gene: TRBV28
clone size: once
J gene: TRBJ2-4
D gene: .

CDR3 DNA: TGTGCCAGCAGCCCCAGCGGGAGGCCCTCCTACGAGCAGTACTTC
CDR3 protein: CASSPSGRPSYEQYF
V gene: TRBV28
clone size: once
J gene: TRBJ2-7
D gene: TRBD2

CDR3 DNA: TGTGCCAGCAGTCACGGGACAGGGATCCAGCCCCAGCATTTT
CDR3 protein: CASSHGTGIQPQHF
V gene: TRBV28
clone size: .
J gene: TRBJ1-5
D gene: TRBD1

CDR3 DNA: TGTGCCTGGAGTCCATTCCGACAGGGAATCACCATATATTTT
CDR3 protein: CAWSPFRQGITIYF
V gene: TRBV30
clone size: .
J gene: TRBJ1-3
D gene: TRBD1

CDR3 DNA: TGTGCCAGCAGCTTACCCCCCAGGGTCGAGCAGTACTTC
CDR3 protein: CASSLPPRVEQYF
V gene: TRBV11-2
clone size: .
J gene: TRBJ2-7
D gene: .

CDR3 DNA: TGCGCCAGCAGCTTGGCAGGGACTAGCGGAGATACGCAGTATTTT
CDR3 protein: CASSLAGTSGDTQYF
V gene: TRBV5-1
clone size: .
J gene: TRBJ2-3
D gene: TRBD2

CDR3 DNA: TGTGCCAGCAGCTCCCGGACAGGGACCTACGAGCAGTACTTC
CDR3 protein: CASSSRTGTYEQYF
V gene: TRBV13
clone size: .
J gene: TRBJ2-7
D gene: TRBD1

CDR3 DNA: TGTGCCAGCATCCCTAGCGGTGTGGAGACCCAGTACTTC
CDR3 protein: CASIPSGVETQYF
V gene: TRBV28
clone size: .
J gene: TRBJ2-5
D gene: TRBD2

CDR3 DNA: TGTGCCAGCTCACCACGGGCCGGGAGGAACACCGGGGAGCTGTTTTTT
CDR3 protein: CASSPRAGRNTGELFF
V gene: TRBV18
clone size: .
J gene: TRBJ2-2
D gene: .

CDR3 DNA: TGTGCCAGCAGCATCGACGGGAACACTGAAGCTTTCTTT
CDR3 protein: CASSIDGNTEAFF
V gene: TRBV7-9
clone size: .
J gene: TRBJ1-1
D gene: .

CDR3 DNA: TGTGCCAGCAATAAGCGGGACTTCATTAACTATGGCTACACCTTC
CDR3 protein: CASNKRDFINYGYTF
V gene: TRBV6-1
clone size: .
J gene: TRBJ1-2
D gene: .

CDR3 DNA: TGTGCCAGCAGCTTTGGGGACACCTACAATGAGCAGTTCTTC
CDR3 protein: CASSFGDTYNEQFF
V gene: TRBV7-2
clone size: .
J gene: TRBJ2-1
D gene: .

CDR3 DNA: TGTGCCAGCAGCCTTGGACTGAACACTGAAGCTTTCTTT
CDR3 protein: CASSLGLNTEAFF
V gene: TRBV14
clone size: .
J gene: TRBJ1-1
D gene: .

CDR3 DNA: TGTGCCAGTACCCCAAAGGATAGCTATAATTCACCCCTCCACTTT
CDR3 protein: CASTPKDSYNSPLHF
V gene: TRBV19
clone size: .
J gene: TRBJ1-6
D gene: .

CDR3 DNA: TGTGCCAGCAGCCATGGGACAGGGGGAGTCGGGGAGCTGTTTTTT
CDR3 protein: CASSHGTGGVGELFF
V gene: TRBV4-2
clone size: .
J gene: TRBJ2-2
D gene: TRBD1

CDR3 DNA: TGTGCCAGCAGTTACGGGGGACAAGCTGGAAACACCATATATTTT
CDR3 protein: CASSYGGQAGNTIYF
V gene: TRBV6-5
clone size: .
J gene: TRBJ1-3
D gene: .

CDR3 DNA: TGCGCCAGCAGCCAAGATCACGCCAGAGCAACTAATGAAAAACTGTTTTTT
CDR3 protein: CASSQDHARATNEKLFF
V gene: TRBV4-3
clone size: .
J gene: TRBJ1-4
D gene: .

CDR3 DNA: TGTGCCACTGGACAGGGTGGCGGGGAGCTGTTTTTT
CDR3 protein: CATGQGGGELFF
V gene: TRBV10-3
clone size: .
J gene: TRBJ2-2
D gene: TRBD1

CDR3 DNA: TGTGCCAGCGGAGATCTCCAGGGCGGAGGCTACACCTTC
CDR3 protein: CASGDLQGGGYTF
V gene: TRBV28
clone size: .
J gene: TRBJ1-2
D gene: .

CDR3 DNA: TGTGCCAGCAGTTTGGGCCTAGGACAGGGCTACGAGCAGTACTTC
CDR3 protein: CASSLGLGQGYEQYF
V gene: TRBV28
clone size: .
J gene: TRBJ2-7
D gene: TRBD1

CDR3 DNA: TGTGCCAGCAGCCAAGATCAAGCGACCAATGAGCAGTTCTTC
CDR3 protein: CASSQDQATNEQFF
V gene: TRBV4-2
clone size: .
J gene: TRBJ2-1
D gene: .